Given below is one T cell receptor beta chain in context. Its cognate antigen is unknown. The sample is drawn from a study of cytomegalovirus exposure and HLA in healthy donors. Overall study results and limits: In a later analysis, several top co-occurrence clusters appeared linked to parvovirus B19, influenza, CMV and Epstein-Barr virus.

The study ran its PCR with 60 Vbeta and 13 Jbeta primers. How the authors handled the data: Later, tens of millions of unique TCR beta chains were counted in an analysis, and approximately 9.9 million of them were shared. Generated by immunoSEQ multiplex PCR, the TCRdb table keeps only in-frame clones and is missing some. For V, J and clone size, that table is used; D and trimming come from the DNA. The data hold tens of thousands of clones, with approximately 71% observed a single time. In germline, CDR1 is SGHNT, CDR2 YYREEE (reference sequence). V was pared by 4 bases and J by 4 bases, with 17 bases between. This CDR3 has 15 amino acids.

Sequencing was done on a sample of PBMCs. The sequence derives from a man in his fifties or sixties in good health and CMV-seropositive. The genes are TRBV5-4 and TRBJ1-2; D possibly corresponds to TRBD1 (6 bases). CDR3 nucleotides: TGTGCCAGCAGCCCTGCAGCGGACAGTCCCTATGGCTACACCTTC. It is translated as CASSPAADSPYGYTF.